Listed below are T cell receptor beta chains from one sample, sequenced in a study of Graves' ophthalmopathy and Graves' hyperthyroidism. TCRdb used MiXCR to reprocess the multiplex PCR reads, holding one entry per CDR3 protein. The data hold 300,000 to 400,000 distinct CDR3 sequences, with about 15% observed a single time. Sequenced: peripheral blood. Receptor source: an adult woman with stable Graves' hyperthyroidism. Both conserved end residues are part of each CDR3. Fields, in order: D gene, J gene, clone size, V gene, CDR3 DNA, CDR3 protein. A D gene is named only where the DNA matches it firmly. A clone size is listed for some rows: how often the clone was seen (once, few, many), or a class if it is expanded.

TRBD2 | TRBJ2-7 | many | TRBV4-3 | TGCGCCAGCAGCCAAACTAGCGGGACCCACTACGAGCAGTACTTC | CASSQTSGTHYEQYF
- | TRBJ2-7 | - | TRBV10-2 | TGTGTCTGCAGACGCGACTCAATCGCCTCCTCCTACGAGCAGTACTTC | CVCRRDSIASSYEQYF
- | TRBJ2-7 | many | TRBV7-2 | TGTGCCAGCAGCTTAGTTTGGCGGAGCGGGCAGTACTTC | CASSLVWRSGQYF
TRBD1 | TRBJ1-2 | many | TRBV5-1 | TGCGCCAGCAGCCAAGCCGGGACAGGGGGCGTTGGCTACACCTTC | CASSQAGTGGVGYTF
TRBD1 | TRBJ1-5 | - | TRBV10-3 | TGTGCCACCCAAGGGACAGGTTACAATCAGCCCCAGCATTTT | CATQGTGYNQPQHF
- | TRBJ1-1 | - | TRBV6-4 | TGTGCCAGCAGTTACGGGGAAGGTAACACTGAAGCTTTCTTT | CASSYGEGNTEAFF
TRBD1 | TRBJ1-1 | many | TRBV28 | TGTGCCAGCAGTTTAACCTCCGGGACAGGGCGAATGAACACTGAAGCTTTCTTT | CASSLTSGTGRMNTEAFF
- | TRBJ1-5 | - | TRBV30 | TGTGCCTGGAGTGAAGGGTATCAGCCCCAGCATTTT | CAWSEGYQPQHF
TRBD1 | TRBJ2-7 | - | TRBV28 | TGTGCCAGCACGACACTCGGGACAGGGGGCTACGAGCAGTACTTC | CASTTLGTGGYEQYF
TRBD1 | TRBJ1-6 | many | TRBV7-2 | TGTGCCAGCAGCTTAGGGCAGGGGGCGACTCCACCCCTCCACTTT | CASSLGQGATPPLHF
TRBD2 | TRBJ2-7 | many | TRBV12-3/TRBV12-4 | TGTGCCAGCAGTTTACCGGGAGGAGACGAGCAGTACTTC | CASSLPGGDEQYF
- | TRBJ2-7 | many | TRBV4-2 | TGTGCCAGCAGCCAAGAAGTCCAGGGGAAAGGGGGTCGATACGAGCAGTACTTC | CASSQEVQGKGGRYEQYF
- | TRBJ1-1 | many | TRBV5-5 | TGTGCCAGCAGCTTGGAACACGAGAACACTGAAGCTTTCTTT | CASSLEHENTEAFF
TRBD1 | TRBJ2-2 | few | TRBV9 | TGTGCCAGCAGCCCTCAGGACAGGCGGACCGGGGAGCTGGTTTTT | CASSPQDRRTGELVF
TRBD2 | TRBJ2-7 | - | TRBV7-9 | TGTGCCAGCAGCGCGGGACTAGATGACGAGCAGTACTTC | CASSAGLDDEQYF
- | TRBJ1-2 | many | TRBV6-1 | TGTGCCAGCAGTGAGCGACAGGTCTATGGCTACACCTTC | CASSERQVYGYTF
- | TRBJ2-5 | many | TRBV6-1 | TGTGCCAGCAGCCCCGGCTCCCAGAGGGAGACCCAGTACTTC | CASSPGSQRETQYF
- | TRBJ1-2 | many | TRBV27 | TGTGCCAGCAGTCCCCTGGTGGGCAGGGTGCATGGCTACACCTTC | CASSPLVGRVHGYTF
- | TRBJ2-2 | - | TRBV28 | TGTGCCAGCAGTCTTACAGGGAGAGGGGCCGGGGAGCTGTTTTTT | CASSLTGRGAGELFF
- | TRBJ2-5 | many | TRBV5-1 | TGCGCCAGCAGCCCCCTTAGCGGCCAAGAGACCCAGTACTTC | CASSPLSGQETQYF
TRBD1 | TRBJ1-1 | many | TRBV12-3/TRBV12-4 | TGTGCCAGCAGTTCGTCCGGACAGGGGGGCTGGGACACTGAAGCTTTCTTT | CASSSSGQGGWDTEAFF
- | TRBJ1-5 | many | TRBV6-5 | TGTGCCAGCAGTTATAGTTCGGCCCCCCAGCATTTT | CASSYSSAPQHF
- | TRBJ2-7 | - | TRBV12-3/TRBV12-4 | TGTGCCAGCGCCATTGGCAGGTCCTCCTCCTACGAGCAGTACTTC | CASAIGRSSSYEQYF
TRBD1 | TRBJ1-5 | many | TRBV28 | TGTGCCAGCAGCTACCCGGGCGGGACAGGGGGCGATTTTGGTCAGCCCCAGCATTTT | CASSYPGGTGGDFGQPQHF
- | TRBJ1-5 | many | TRBV5-5 | TGTGCCAGCACCTTTGGGACACCTAATCAGCCCCAGCATTTT | CASTFGTPNQPQHF
- | TRBJ2-6 | many | TRBV28 | TGTGCCAGCAGTGCCATGAATTATCAGGGTTCTGGGGCCAACGTCCTGACTTTC | CASSAMNYQGSGANVLTF
TRBD2 | TRBJ2-7 | many | TRBV20-1 | TGCAGTGCTAGGGCCCCCGGGACTACTTCCTACGAGCAGTACTTC | CSARAPGTTSYEQYF
- | TRBJ2-7 | many | TRBV19 | TGTGCCAGTACCATAGGGGAAACGCAGTACTTC | CASTIGETQYF
TRBD1 | TRBJ1-2 | - | TRBV6-1 | TGTGCCAGCTCCGGGACAGGGTTCTATGGCTACACCTTC | CASSGTGFYGYTF
- | TRBJ1-3 | many | TRBV5-1 | TGCGCCAGCAGCTTGGAGGGGGATCCGGACACCATATATTTT | CASSLEGDPDTIYF
TRBD2 | TRBJ2-2 | few | TRBV3-1 | TGTGCCAGCAGCCAAAATCGACTAGCGGCTGGGGAGCTGTTTTTT | CASSQNRLAAGELFF
- | TRBJ2-7 | many | TRBV4-1 | TGCGCCAGCAGCCTAAAGATGGGGATGGGATCTGGTGACTCCTACGAGCAGTACTTC | CASSLKMGMGSGDSYEQYF
TRBD1 | TRBJ1-6 | many | TRBV11-2 | TGTGCCAGCAGCGGTGACAGGGGAAGATCACCCCTCCACTTT | CASSGDRGRSPLHF
- | TRBJ2-7 | many | TRBV4-1 | TGCGCCAGCAGCCAGGGAGGGGGCGGCTCCTACGAGCAGTACTTC | CASSQGGGGSYEQYF
- | TRBJ1-1 | many | TRBV19 | TGTGCCAGTAGTATTCGGGAGGGACCCCCGGCTGAAGCTTTCTTT | CASSIREGPPAEAFF
- | TRBJ1-1 | many | TRBV12-3/TRBV12-4 | TGTGCCGGCATCTCGCCCCTGAACACTGAAGCTTTCTTT | CAGISPLNTEAFF
TRBD2 | TRBJ2-7 | many | TRBV11-2 | TGTGCCAGCAGGGGACTAGCGGGAGCGCAAGAGCAGTACTTC | CASRGLAGAQEQYF
- | TRBJ2-5 | many | TRBV6-1 | TGTGCCAGCAGTGGGGCCTACCAAGAGACCCAGTACTTC | CASSGAYQETQYF
TRBD2 | TRBJ2-2 | few | TRBV12-3/TRBV12-4 | TGTGCCAGCAGTTTAGTACCCGGGCTAGCGGGAGGTACCGGGGAGCTGTTTTTT | CASSLVPGLAGGTGELFF
TRBD1 | TRBJ1-5 | - | TRBV11-2 | TGTGCCGGCAGCTTATCAGGGGGCGTTCAGCCCCAGCATTTT | CAGSLSGGVQPQHF
- | TRBJ2-7 | many | TRBV25-1 | TGTGCCAGCAGTGAGTTCCCCACGGGCTACGAGCAGTACTTC | CASSEFPTGYEQYF
- | TRBJ2-7 | - | TRBV3-1 | TGTGCCAGCAGCCAAGGATACGGAAAAGACTACGAGCAGTACTTC | CASSQGYGKDYEQYF
TRBD1 | TRBJ2-7 | many | TRBV7-9 | TGTGCCAGCAGCTCCCGGGACAGGGCGTCCGAGCAGTACTTC | CASSSRDRASEQYF
TRBD1 | TRBJ1-2 | - | TRBV5-1 | TGCGCCAGCAGCCCCGGCGGGGACAGGAGCTATGGCTACACCTTC | CASSPGGDRSYGYTF
- | TRBJ2-5 | many | TRBV24-1 | TGTGCCACCAGTGCCGCCGCCGGGGGTTTGGCAGAGACCCAGTACTTC | CATSAAAGGLAETQYF
TRBD1 | TRBJ1-1 | - | TRBV18 | TGTGCCAGCTCACTTCCAATAGGCATCGGACAGGGGAACACTGAACCTTTCTTT | CASSLPIGIGQGNTEPFF
- | TRBJ2-5 | - | TRBV20-1 | TGCAGTGCTAGGAGACCAGGGAAAGAGACCCAGTACTTC | CSARRPGKETQYF
- | TRBJ1-5 | many | TRBV7-6 | TGTGCCAGCAGCTTAGGGGGGGCAGGCCCCAATCAGCCCCAGCATTTT | CASSLGGAGPNQPQHF
- | TRBJ1-6 | many | TRBV6-1 | TGTGCCAGCAGTGAAGTTCCCCAGAATAATTCACCCCTCCACTTT | CASSEVPQNNSPLHF
TRBD1 | TRBJ1-2 | many | TRBV6-8 | TGTGCCGGACAGGATTATGGCTACACCTTC | CAGQDYGYTF
TRBD1 | TRBJ2-6 | many | TRBV28 | TGTGCCAGCAGTTTGGGAGGGACAGGGCTCTCCGGGGCCAACGTCCTGACTTTC | CASSLGGTGLSGANVLTF
TRBD1 | TRBJ1-2 | few | TRBV5-6 | TGTGCCAGCAGACCTAAAGGACAGGGCAACTATGGCTACACCTTC | CASRPKGQGNYGYTF